The source of this TCR beta chain is a study of cytomegalovirus exposure and HLA in healthy donors. Note on this clone: Antigen: not known. One end of the junction fails to match germline, which may point to a read error.

Study-wide points: TCR beta chains numbering approximately 150 were designated cytomegalovirus-associated. Some public TCRs appeared in many individuals, while most sequences were rare.

Produced via immunoSEQ multiplex PCR; TCRdb's table is partial and in-frame only. The sample comprises more than 250,000 clones, about 90% of which are singletons, and 3.1% rests with the top ten. The CDR3 consists of 15 residues. The germline gives CDR1 SGHVS, CDR2 FNYEAQ. The chain uses TRBV7-6 and TRBJ2-1; the D gene is possibly TRBD1 (5 bases). The sequence was collected from a woman aged 25 to 39 in good health and CMV-seronegative. What was sequenced was PBMCs. The CDR3 reads CASSLGLSSNNEQFF. The CDR3, as DNA: TGTGCCAGCAGCTTGGGGCTATCCTCCAACAATGAGCAGTTCTTC.